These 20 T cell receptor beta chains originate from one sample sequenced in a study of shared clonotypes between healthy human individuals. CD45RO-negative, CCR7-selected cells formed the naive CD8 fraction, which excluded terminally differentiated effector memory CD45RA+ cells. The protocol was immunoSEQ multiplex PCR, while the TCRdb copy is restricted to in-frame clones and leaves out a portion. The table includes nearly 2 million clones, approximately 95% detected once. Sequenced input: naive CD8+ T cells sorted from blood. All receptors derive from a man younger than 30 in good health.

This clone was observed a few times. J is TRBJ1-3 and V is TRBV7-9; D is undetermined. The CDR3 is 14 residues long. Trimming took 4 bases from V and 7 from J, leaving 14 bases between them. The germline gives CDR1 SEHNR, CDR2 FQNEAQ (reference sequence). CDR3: CASSSPLDANTIYF. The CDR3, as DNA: TGTGCCAGCAGCTCTCCCTTGGACGCGAACACCATATATTTT.

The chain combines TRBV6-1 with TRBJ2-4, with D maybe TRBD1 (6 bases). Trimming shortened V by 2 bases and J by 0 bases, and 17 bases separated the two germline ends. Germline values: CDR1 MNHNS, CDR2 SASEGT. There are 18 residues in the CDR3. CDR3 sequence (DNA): TGTGCCAGCAGTGAATATCCCCCGGACAGTCTAGCCAAAAACATTCAGTACTTC. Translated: CASSEYPPDSLAKNIQYF.

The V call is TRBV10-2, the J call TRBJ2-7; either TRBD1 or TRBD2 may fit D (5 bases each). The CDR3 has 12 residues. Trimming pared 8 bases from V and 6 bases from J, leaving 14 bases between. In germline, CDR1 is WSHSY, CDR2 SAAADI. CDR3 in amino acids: CASGPRGGEQYF. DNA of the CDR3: TGCGCCAGCGGACCCCGTGGGGGCGAGCAGTACTTC.

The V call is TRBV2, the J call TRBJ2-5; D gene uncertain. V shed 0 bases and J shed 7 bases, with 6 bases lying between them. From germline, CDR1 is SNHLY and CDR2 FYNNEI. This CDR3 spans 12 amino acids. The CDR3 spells CASSEAFPTQYF. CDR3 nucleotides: TGTGCCAGCAGTGAAGCGTTTCCGACCCAGTACTTC.

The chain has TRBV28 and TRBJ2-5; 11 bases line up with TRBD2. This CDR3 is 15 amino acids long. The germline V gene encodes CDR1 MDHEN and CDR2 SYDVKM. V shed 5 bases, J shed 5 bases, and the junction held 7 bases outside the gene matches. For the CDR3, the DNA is TGTGCCAGCAGTATGACTAGCGGGACGGGGGAGACCCAGTACTTC. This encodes CASSMTSGTGETQYF.

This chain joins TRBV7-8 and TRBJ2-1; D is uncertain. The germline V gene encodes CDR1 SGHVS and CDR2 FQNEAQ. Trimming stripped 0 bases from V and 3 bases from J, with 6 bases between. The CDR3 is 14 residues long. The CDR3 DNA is TGTGCCAGCAGCTTAGCCGGCAACTACAATGAGCAGTTCTTC. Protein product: CASSLAGNYNEQFF.

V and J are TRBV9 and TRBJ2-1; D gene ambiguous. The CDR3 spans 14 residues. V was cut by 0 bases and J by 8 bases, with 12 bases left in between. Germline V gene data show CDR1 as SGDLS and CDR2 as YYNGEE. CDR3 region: CASSVGWARDEQFF. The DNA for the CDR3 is TGTGCCAGCAGCGTAGGGTGGGCTCGCGATGAGCAGTTCTTC. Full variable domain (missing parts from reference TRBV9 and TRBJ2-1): DSGVTQTPKHLITATGQRVTLRCSPRSGDLSVYWYQQSLDQGLQFLIQYYNGEERAKGNILERFSAQQFPDLHSELNLSSLELGDSALYFCASSVGWARDEQFFGPGTRLTVL.

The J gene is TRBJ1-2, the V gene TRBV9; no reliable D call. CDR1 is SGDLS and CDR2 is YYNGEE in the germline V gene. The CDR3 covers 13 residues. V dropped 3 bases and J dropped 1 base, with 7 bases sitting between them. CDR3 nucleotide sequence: TGTGCCAGCAGCGCTGGAAATAACTATGGCTACACCTTC. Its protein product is CASSAGNNYGYTF.

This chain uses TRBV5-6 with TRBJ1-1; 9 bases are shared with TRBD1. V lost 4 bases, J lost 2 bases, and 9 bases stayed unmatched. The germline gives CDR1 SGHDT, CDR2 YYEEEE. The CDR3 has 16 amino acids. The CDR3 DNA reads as TGTGCCAGCAGCCCGGGACAGGGATACTTAAACACTGAAGCTTTCTTT. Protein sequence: CASSPGQGYLNTEAFF.

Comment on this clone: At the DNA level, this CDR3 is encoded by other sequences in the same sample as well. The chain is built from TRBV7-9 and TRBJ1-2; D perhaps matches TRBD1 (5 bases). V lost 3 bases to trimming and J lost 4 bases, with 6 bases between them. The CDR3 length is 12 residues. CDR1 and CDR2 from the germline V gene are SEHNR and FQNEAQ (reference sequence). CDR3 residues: CASSLGLYGYTF. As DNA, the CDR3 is TGTGCCAGCAGCTTGGGGCTCTATGGCTACACCTTC.

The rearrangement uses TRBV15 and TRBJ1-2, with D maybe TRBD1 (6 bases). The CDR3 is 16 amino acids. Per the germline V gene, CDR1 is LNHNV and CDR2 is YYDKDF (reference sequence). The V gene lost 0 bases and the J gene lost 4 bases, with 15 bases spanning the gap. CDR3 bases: TGTGCCACCAGCAGAGATCTTGGGGGGCTAGTCTATGGCTACACCTTC. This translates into CATSRDLGGLVYGYTF.

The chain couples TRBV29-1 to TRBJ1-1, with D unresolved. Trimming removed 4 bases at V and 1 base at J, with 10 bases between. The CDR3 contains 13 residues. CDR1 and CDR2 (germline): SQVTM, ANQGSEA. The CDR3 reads CSVGGDGNTEAFF. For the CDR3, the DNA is TGCAGCGTTGGTGGAGACGGGAACACTGAAGCTTTCTTT.

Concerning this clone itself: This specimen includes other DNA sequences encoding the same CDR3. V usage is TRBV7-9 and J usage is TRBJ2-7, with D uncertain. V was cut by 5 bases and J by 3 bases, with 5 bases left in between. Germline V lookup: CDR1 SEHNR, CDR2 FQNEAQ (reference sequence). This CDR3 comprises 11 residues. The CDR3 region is CASSVSYEQYF. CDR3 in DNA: TGTGCCAGCAGCGTAAGCTACGAGCAGTACTTC.

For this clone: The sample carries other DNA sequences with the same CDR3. The CDR3 DNA is TGCAGCGTCCCCGGGACAGGGGGGACCTACGAGCAGTACTTC. Encoded protein: CSVPGTGGTYEQYF. The chain couples TRBV29-1 to TRBJ2-7; 11 positions agree with TRBD1. V was pared by 6 bases and J by 2 bases, with 6 bases of the junction left unmatched. The CDR3 has 14 residues. Germline V gene lookup returns CDR1 SQVTM and CDR2 ANQGSEA.

The CDR3 here is CAFLGTLRGELFF. The CDR3 DNA follows: TGTGCCTTTCTTGGGACCCTCCGCGGGGAGCTGTTTTTT. The chain is built from TRBV6-9 and TRBJ2-2, with D perhaps given as TRBD1 or TRBD2 (5 bases each). The germline gives CDR1 MNHGY, CDR2 SVAAGI. The CDR3 loop spans 13 amino acids. Trimming removed 11 bases from V and 7 bases from J, with 17 bases in between.

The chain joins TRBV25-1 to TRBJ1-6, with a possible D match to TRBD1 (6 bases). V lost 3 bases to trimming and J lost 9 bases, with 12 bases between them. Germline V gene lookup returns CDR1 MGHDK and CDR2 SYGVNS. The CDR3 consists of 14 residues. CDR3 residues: CASSDQGPPSPLHF. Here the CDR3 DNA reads TGTGCCAGCAGTGACCAGGGGCCCCCTTCACCCCTCCACTTT.

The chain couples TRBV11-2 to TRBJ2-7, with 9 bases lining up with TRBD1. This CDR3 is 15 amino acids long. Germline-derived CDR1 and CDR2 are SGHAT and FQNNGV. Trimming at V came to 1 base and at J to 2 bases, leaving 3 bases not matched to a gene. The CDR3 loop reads CASSLVGTGTYEQYF. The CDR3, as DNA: TGTGCCAGCAGCTTAGTAGGGACAGGGACCTACGAGCAGTACTTC.

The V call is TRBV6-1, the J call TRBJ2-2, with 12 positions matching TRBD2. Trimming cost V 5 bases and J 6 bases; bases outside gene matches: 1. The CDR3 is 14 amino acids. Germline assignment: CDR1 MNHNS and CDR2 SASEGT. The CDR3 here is CASSRLAGAGELFF. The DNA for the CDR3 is TGTGCCAGCAGTCGACTAGCGGGGGCCGGGGAGCTGTTTTTT.

The CDR3 nucleotides are TGTGCCTGGAGTCAGGGAAGCGGCTACGAGCAGTACTTC. As protein: CAWSQGSGYEQYF. The rearrangement uses TRBV30 and TRBJ2-7; TRBD1 or TRBD2 may be the D gene (5 bases each). CDR1 is GTSNPN, CDR2 SVGIG, per germline (reference sequence). The CDR3 spans 13 residues. V lost 2 bases and J lost 3, with 11 bases in between.

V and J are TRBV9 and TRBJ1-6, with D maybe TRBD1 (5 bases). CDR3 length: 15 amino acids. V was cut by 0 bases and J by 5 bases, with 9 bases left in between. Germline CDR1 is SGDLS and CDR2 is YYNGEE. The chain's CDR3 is CASSVGGSDNSPLHF. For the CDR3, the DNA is TGTGCCAGCAGCGTAGGGGGCTCGGATAATTCACCCCTCCACTTT.